This TCR beta chain was sequenced in a study of T cells after yellow fever vaccination. The overall study: Low-cell-number fractions were prepared with SMART-Seq v4 Ultra Low Input. Findings of the study overall: Among primary-vaccination clones, most reappeared after the booster, at 96% for CD4 and 88% for CD8. The study noted that FACS-sorted repertoires could contain abundant clonotypes contaminating from the bulk population.

CDR1 and CDR2 (germline): SGHRS, YFSETQ. Germline trimming cut 0 bases from V and 7 bases from J; bases unmatched to any gene: 7. The CDR3 spans 16 residues. A note on this clonotype: Its cognate antigen is unknown.

MiXCR was run by TCRdb on the 5' RACE reads, yielding one entry per CDR3 protein. The sample carries about 340,000 distinct CDR3 sequences, roughly an eighth recorded once. This TCR derives from a man younger than 35 who received the YFV17D yellow fever vaccine. This chain connects TRBV5-1 to TRBJ2-1, with 10 bases matching TRBD2. The specimen was CD4+ T cells sorted from PBMCs, collected 15 days after the yellow fever booster vaccination. In DNA form, the CDR3 reads TGCGCCAGCAGCTTGGCCCCAGCGGGGGGGAATAATGAGCAGTTCTTC. Translation: CASSLAPAGGNNEQFF.